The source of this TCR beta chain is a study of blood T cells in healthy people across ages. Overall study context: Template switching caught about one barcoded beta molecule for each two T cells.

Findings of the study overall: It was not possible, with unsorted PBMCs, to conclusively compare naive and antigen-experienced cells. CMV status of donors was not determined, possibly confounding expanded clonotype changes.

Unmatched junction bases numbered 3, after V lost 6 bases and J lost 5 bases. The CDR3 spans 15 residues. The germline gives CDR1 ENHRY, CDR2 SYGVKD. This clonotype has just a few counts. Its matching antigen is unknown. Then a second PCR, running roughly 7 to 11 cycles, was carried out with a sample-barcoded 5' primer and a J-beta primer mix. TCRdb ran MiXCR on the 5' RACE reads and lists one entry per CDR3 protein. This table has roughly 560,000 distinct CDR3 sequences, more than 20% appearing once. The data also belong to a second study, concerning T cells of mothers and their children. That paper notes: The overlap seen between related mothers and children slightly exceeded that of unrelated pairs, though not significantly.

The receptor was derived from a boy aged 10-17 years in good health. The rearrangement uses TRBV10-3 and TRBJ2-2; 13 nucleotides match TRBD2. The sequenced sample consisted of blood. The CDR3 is CAIRTGLAGTGELFF. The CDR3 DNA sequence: TGTGCCATCAGGACGGGACTAGCGGGAACCGGGGAGCTGTTTTTT.